The rows below give T cell receptor beta chains drawn from one sample of a study of blood T cell repertoires in COVID-19. Assay: immunoSEQ multiplex PCR; the TCRdb copy retains only in-frame clones and omits some. The sample records approximately 300,000 clones, about nine tenths being singletons. The source material was peripheral blood. The source is a man aged 50-60 years with active or convalescent COVID-19. Both conserved end residues are trimmed from each CDR3. Not every row has a clone size; where given, it reads once, few, many or a size class.

clone size | V gene | CDR3 protein
NA | TRBV7-2 | ATAYGGNYNEQF
NA | TRBV4-2 | ASSQGTSGTYEQY
NA | TRBV28 | ASMGRISGANVLT
once | TRBV2 | ASSRGLAGGPRSLETQY
NA | TRBV18 | ASSPTGDTMNTEAF
NA | TRBV19 | ASSRPELAEQF
once | TRBV7-9 | ASSFPEVAQYGYT
NA | TRBV6-2/TRBV6-3 | ASSYLSEQY
NA | TRBV6-2/TRBV6-3 | ASSLLTGGTEAF
once | TRBV19 | ASSIPDRPHQPQH
NA | TRBV28 | ASRTTKGSNQPQH
NA | TRBV6-5 | ASSYSDRSVDTIY
NA | TRBV18 | ASSPRGGDRDEQY
NA | TRBV5-4 | ASSFRLAGDYEQY
NA | TRBV4-3 | ASSQDPPGGSGNTIY
NA | TRBV4-2 | ASSRVDRGGEKLF
NA | TRBV5-1 | ASSLERGGRETQY
NA | TRBV18 | ASSPNRGDQPQH
NA | TRBV10-3 | AISELSTENYGYT
NA | TRBV19 | ATLAGPLNYGYT
NA | TRBV9 | ASSAGTGGFYEKLF
NA | TRBV5-6 | ASSFQTYEQY
NA | TRBV6-5 | AAGVQPGNQPQH
once | TRBV30 | AWSEFELAGGGRNEQF
NA | TRBV24-1 | ATSDPKGTGHGYT
NA | TRBV7-3 | ASSLLGRNNSPLH
NA | TRBV11-1 | ASSRGGALEKLF
NA | TRBV5-1 | ASSLGQFTDTQY
NA | TRBV6-5 | ASSRQGGGTDTQY
NA | TRBV28 | ASQSTGTSSYEQY
NA | TRBV19 | ATSQSSGNTIY
NA | TRBV6-5 | ASSYGDSRTDTQY
NA | TRBV4-2 | ASSQDGSGGVLETQY
NA | TRBV5-1 | ASSGLAGGHNEQF
NA | TRBV5-5 | ASSLGYGIWDYGYT
few | TRBV5-6 | ASSSRVVNTEAF
once | TRBV18 | ASSPRGTGPTVGYT
NA | TRBV7-3 | ASSLVEGFYNSPLH
NA | TRBV5-1 | ASSFEGDPGGYT